This entry lists 30 T cell receptor beta chains sequenced from one sample in a study of Graves' ophthalmopathy and Graves' hyperthyroidism. Amplification of the TCR beta CDR3 regions used RNA transcripts (as template). RT-PCR was first run with HTBI primers, then multiplex PCR in a second round. TCRdb re-called the multiplex PCR reads through MiXCR, storing one row per CDR3 protein. The table includes around 600,000 distinct CDR3 sequences, about 41% detected once. The sample taken for sequencing was peripheral blood. The source of these receptors is an adult man with Graves' ophthalmopathy.

Ten or more counts support this clonotype. The chain joins TRBV10-3 to TRBJ2-7; TRBD2 matches at 11 bases. Germline V lookup: CDR1 ENHRY, CDR2 SYGVKD. This CDR3 contains 13 residues. Trimming took 9 bases from V and 7 from J; bases not matched to a gene: 8. CDR3 nucleotides: TGTGCCATGGCGACTAGCGGGACCGGGGAGCAGTACTTC. This gives the protein CAMATSGTGEQYF.

This chain connects TRBV10-2 to TRBJ1-2, with D tentatively TRBD1 (5 bases). CDR3 size: 13 residues. Germline assignment: CDR1 WSHSY and CDR2 SAAADI. V was cut by 3 bases and J by 4 bases, with 9 bases left in between. This CDR3 is CASSDTGSYGYTF. The CDR3 DNA is TGCGCCAGCAGTGATACAGGTTCCTATGGCTACACCTTC.

J is TRBJ2-7 and V is TRBV10-3; D gene ambiguous. Per germline, CDR1 ENHRY and CDR2 SYGVKD. Trimming removed 5 bases at V and 5 bases at J, with 7 bases between. The CDR3 is 11 residues long. This chain's CDR3 is CAISRENEQYF. The CDR3 DNA sequence: TGTGCCATCAGTAGGGAAAACGAGCAGTACTTC.

The sample holds a few counts of this clonotype. The genes are TRBV2 and TRBJ2-5; D might be TRBD1 or TRBD2, each matching 6 bases. V lost 5 bases, J lost 2 bases, and 21 bases lay in between. This CDR3 has 17 amino acids. Germline lookup yields CDR1 SNHLY and CDR2 FYNNEI. DNA for the CDR3: TGTGCCAGCAGTTATCTCCCCGGGGGCCGGGGTCAAGAGACCCAGTACTTC. It is translated as CASSYLPGGRGQETQYF.

This clonotype has ten or more counts. The V gene is TRBV2, the J gene TRBJ1-5; D remains unclear. CDR3 length: 14 amino acids. Deletions cut 1 base from V and 2 bases from J, with 6 bases between. Germline V CDR1 and CDR2: SNHLY, FYNNEI. The CDR3 DNA reads TGTGCCAGCAGTGAAGAGGTTCGCAATCAGCCCCAGCATTTT. Encoded protein: CASSEEVRNQPQHF.

This clonotype has just one count. The rearrangement links TRBV9 to TRBJ2-2, with 7 bases aligning to TRBD2. J lost 8 bases, V lost 4 bases, and 20 bases had no gene match. There are 18 residues in the CDR3. CDR1 SGDLS and CDR2 YYNGEE come from the germline V gene. The CDR3 region is CASSILGGEGSVLGELFF. The CDR3 coding sequence is TGTGCCAGCAGCATTCTTGGGGGGGAGGGCTCGGTCCTGGGGGAGCTGTTTTTT.

For the CDR3, the DNA is TGTGCCAGCATTCGAGAGTATGGCTACACCTTC. Encoded protein: CASIREYGYTF. The chain links TRBV11-1 to TRBJ1-2; D remains unclear. The CDR3 has 11 amino acids. Germline V gives CDR1 SGHAT, CDR2 FQDESV (reference sequence). Trimming stripped 7 bases from V and 5 bases from J, with 8 bases between.

The rearrangement links TRBV5-1 to TRBJ1-4; D call uncertain. This CDR3 contains 18 residues. Germline CDR1 SGHRS, CDR2 YFSETQ. Trimming took off 4 bases at V and 2 bases at J, with 21 bases between the two ends. CDR3 sequence (DNA): TGCGCCAGCAGCCCCAAGGAGGCTGGGTTAGCGACTAATGAAAAACTGTTTTTT. Translating gives CASSPKEAGLATNEKLFF.

The chain joins TRBV25-1 to TRBJ1-3, with D perhaps matching TRBD1 (6 bases). The V end was cut by 3 bases, the J end by 8 bases, with 20 bases between. CDR1 is MGHDK, CDR2 SYGVNS, per germline. The CDR3 sequence is 16 residues long. The CDR3 spells CASSDSGGLGGYTIYF. The CDR3 DNA follows: TGTGCCAGCAGTGATAGTGGGGGGCTTGGGGGCTACACCATATATTTT. Full variable domain (rest looked up from reference TRBV25-1 and TRBJ1-3): EADIYQTPRYLVIGTGKKITLECSQTMGHDKMYWYQQDPGMELHLIHYSYGVNSTEKGDLSSESTVSRIRTEHFPLTLESARPSHTSQYLCASSDSGGLGGYTIYFGEGSWLTVV.

In its sample, this clonotype was seen many times. The chain carries TRBV9 and TRBJ1-6, with 9 positions matching TRBD1. The CDR3 has 17 residues. CDR1 is SGDLS, CDR2 YYNGEE, per germline. The V and J ends lost 3 bases and 4 bases, in that order; junction bases with no gene match: 8. DNA of the CDR3: TGTGCCAGCAGCGGAGGGACAGGGTCTACTTATAATTCACCCCTCCACTTT. Translating gives CASSGGTGSTYNSPLHF.

The sample holds many counts of this clonotype. The rearrangement links TRBV20-1 to TRBJ1-2; D may be TRBD1 (6 bases). V lost 3 bases to trimming and J lost 2 bases, with 19 bases between them. Germline V gene data show CDR1 as DFQATT and CDR2 as SNEGSKA (reference sequence). There are 16 residues in the CDR3. The CDR3 nucleotides are TGCAGTGCTAGTGGGTCCGAAGCAGGGACAAACTATGGCTACACCTTC. Its translation: CSASGSEAGTNYGYTF.

The chain carries TRBV9 and TRBJ1-2; perhaps TRBD1 as D (5 bases). The germline gives CDR1 SGDLS, CDR2 YYNGEE. V lost 0 bases, J lost 3 bases, and 12 bases lay in between. This CDR3 comprises 15 residues. CDR3 residues: CASSVVGQGYYGYTF. In nucleotides, the CDR3 is TGTGCCAGCAGCGTAGTGGGGCAGGGATACTATGGCTACACCTTC.

The rearrangement joins TRBV29-1 to TRBJ2-5, with D perhaps matching TRBD2 (6 bases). The CDR3 length is 10 residues. Germline V gene lookup returns CDR1 SQVTM and CDR2 ANQGSEA. Trimming left V 7 bases short and J 3 bases short, with 6 bases between. The CDR3 DNA sequence: TGCAGCGGGGGGGAAGAGACCCAGTACTTC. Translating gives CSGGEETQYF.

This clonotype showed up just once. With a much larger clone just one base away, this may be a read error. The rearrangement joins TRBV7-2 to TRBJ2-5; 15 nucleotides align to TRBD2. Germline V gene sequence: CDR1 SGHTA, CDR2 FQGNSA. This CDR3 comprises 17 residues. V trimming: 5 bases; J trimming: 0 bases; junction bases outside the gene matches: 4. This chain's CDR3 is CASSKGLAGGHQETQYF. CDR3 nucleotide sequence: TGTGCCAGCAGCAAGGGACTAGCGGGGGGACACCAAGAGACCCAGTACTTC.

The chain is built from TRBV19 and TRBJ1-5; D not certain. This CDR3 has 16 residues. Trimming removed 3 bases at V and 0 bases at J, with 12 bases between. The germline V gene has CDR1 LNHDA and CDR2 SQIVND (reference sequence). CDR3 region: CASSMVRAYSNQPQHF. CDR3 sequence (DNA): TGTGCCAGTAGTATGGTCCGGGCCTATAGCAATCAGCCCCAGCATTTT.

The table lists this clonotype with many counts. The chain combines TRBV7-2 with TRBJ1-2, with D maybe TRBD1 (5 bases). Trimming shortened V by 5 bases and J by 3 bases, and 13 bases separated the two germline ends. CDR1 and CDR2 from the germline V gene are SGHTA and FQGNSA. CDR3 length: 14 amino acids. CDR3 sequence (DNA): TGTGCCAGCAGCCCAGGGTATCAGGACTATGGCTACACCTTC. Translated, it gives CASSPGYQDYGYTF. Supplemented by reference TRBV7-2 and TRBJ1-2, the full variable domain reads GAGVSQSPSNKVTEKGKDVELRCDPISGHTALYWYRQSLGQGLEFLIYFQGNSAPDKSGLPSDRFSAERTGGSVSTLTIQRTQQEDSAVYLCASSPGYQDYGYTFGSGTRLTVV.

This clonotype was detected many times. The chain carries TRBV20-1 and TRBJ1-2; 7 bases agree with TRBD1. Trimming at V came to 6 bases and at J to 0 bases, leaving 4 bases not matched to a gene. This CDR3 contains 13 residues. From germline, CDR1 is DFQATT and CDR2 SNEGSKA (reference sequence). The CDR3: CSARDRANYGYTF. CDR3 sequence (DNA): TGCAGTGCGCGGGACAGAGCTAACTATGGCTACACCTTC.

This clonotype was detected many times. The genes are TRBV5-1 and TRBJ2-5, with D perhaps matching TRBD1 or TRBD2 (5 bases each). The CDR3 totals 14 residues. Trimming removed 4 bases from V and 4 bases from J, with 14 bases in between. Germline-derived CDR1 and CDR2 are SGHRS and YFSETQ. CDR3: CASSPPAGAETQYF. CDR3 DNA sequence: TGCGCCAGCAGCCCCCCCGCCGGGGCAGAGACCCAGTACTTC.

Points on this clonotype: Germline and junction disagree at one end, which may indicate a read error. The V call is TRBV25-1, the J call TRBJ2-1, with 9 bases fitting TRBD1. The CDR3 is 17 amino acids. Per germline, CDR1 MGHDK and CDR2 SYGVNS. In DNA, the CDR3 is TGTGCCACCAGTGATTACGGGACAGGGTTCTCCTACAATGAGCAGTTCTTC. This encodes CATSDYGTGFSYNEQFF.

The chain joins TRBV15 to TRBJ2-2; 8 bases agree with TRBD2. The CDR3 extends over 16 amino acids. Germline V gene sequence: CDR1 LNHNV, CDR2 YYDKDF (reference sequence). V dropped 7 bases and J dropped 0; count of bases not matched to a gene: 7. The CDR3 is CATMKAGATNTGELFF. The CDR3 nucleotides are TGTGCCACCATGAAAGCGGGGGCTACGAACACCGGGGAGCTGTTTTTT. Using reference TRBV15 and TRBJ2-2 for the parts outside the CDR3, the full variable domain is DAMVIQNPRYQVTQFGKPVTLSCSQTLNHNVMYWYQQKSSQAPKLLFHYYDKDFNNEADTPDNFQSRRPNTSFCFLDIRSPGLGDTAMYLCATMKAGATNTGELFFGEGSRLTVL.

The chain joins TRBV19 to TRBJ2-2; D remains unclear. The CDR3 runs to 16 residues. Germline V gene lookup returns CDR1 LNHDA and CDR2 SQIVND (reference sequence). Trimming removed 9 bases from V and 5 bases from J, with 22 bases in between. CDR3 region: CASNDRWTMQTGELFF. The CDR3 region has the DNA TGTGCCAGCAACGATCGGTGGACGATGCAAACCGGGGAGCTGTTTTTT.

The V and J genes are TRBV13 and TRBJ1-4; D not certain. This CDR3 contains 14 residues. V lost 0 bases to trimming and J lost 5 bases, with 7 bases between them. Germline CDR1 is PRHDT and CDR2 is FYEKMQ (reference sequence). CDR3 loop: CASSLGRGNEKLFF. The CDR3 DNA reads TGTGCCAGCAGCTTAGGCCGAGGGAATGAAAAACTGTTTTTT.

The table lists this clonotype with many counts. The V gene is TRBV7-2, the J gene TRBJ1-2; maybe TRBD1 (5 bases). Trimming shortened V by 2 bases and J by 4 bases, and 11 bases separated the two germline ends. The CDR3 loop spans 14 amino acids. The germline gives CDR1 SGHTA, CDR2 FQGNSA. CDR3 DNA: TGTGCCAGCAGCTTACGACGACAGTCCTATGGCTACACCTTC. Translation: CASSLRRQSYGYTF.

This clonotype was found many times. The V and J genes are TRBV4-3 and TRBJ1-4; D gene uncertain. Per germline, CDR1 LGHNA and CDR2 YSLEER. The CDR3 has 13 amino acids. V was trimmed by 4 bases and J by 8 bases, leaving 11 bases between them. The CDR3 DNA follows: TGCGCCAGCAGCCTAAATGATCGGGAAAAACTGTTTTTT. This codes for CASSLNDREKLFF.

In its sample, this clonotype was seen many times. The chain carries TRBV7-9 and TRBJ2-2; no definite D call. CDR3 length: 13 amino acids. Trimming removed 8 bases from V and 4 bases from J, with 11 bases in between. Germline V lookup: CDR1 SEHNR, CDR2 FQNEAQ (reference sequence). CDR3 sequence (DNA): TGTGCCAGCTCCACTAAGAGCACCGGGGAGCTGTTTTTT. Amino acids: CASSTKSTGELFF.

The CDR3 DNA is TGTGCCAGCAGAGCGAGGGGGACTGCTCACTCTGGGGCCAACGTCCTGACTTTC. It is translated as CASRARGTAHSGANVLTF. This chain links TRBV10-3 with TRBJ2-6, with D tentatively TRBD1 or TRBD2 (6 bases each). Trimming took 10 bases from V and 0 from J, leaving 22 bases between them. The CDR3 length is 18 residues. The germline V gene has CDR1 ENHRY and CDR2 SYGVKD.

This clonotype was counted at least ten times. This chain uses TRBV7-6 with TRBJ2-5; D unresolved. The CDR3 is 13 amino acids. V was pared by 1 base and J by 5 bases, with 8 bases between. Per germline, CDR1 SGHVS and CDR2 FNYEAQ. CDR3 nucleotides: TGTGCCAGCAGCTTAGGAGGCGAGGAGACCCAGTACTTC. Its protein product is CASSLGGEETQYF.

The table lists this clonotype with a few counts. This chain uses TRBV6-1 with TRBJ1-4; 7 bases line up with TRBD1. CDR3 length equals 14 residues. CDR1 and CDR2 from the germline V gene are MNHNS and SASEGT. Trimming at V came to 7 bases and at J to 4 bases, leaving 6 bases not matched to a gene. Here the CDR3 reads CASIQGRNNEKLFF. The DNA for the CDR3 is TGTGCCAGCATACAGGGGAGGAATAATGAAAAACTGTTTTTT.

In this sample, this clonotype turned up a few times. The rearrangement links TRBV19 to TRBJ2-5; a possible D gene is TRBD2 (6 bases). Germline assignment: CDR1 LNHDA and CDR2 SQIVND (reference sequence). The CDR3 loop spans 16 amino acids. V lost 6 bases and J lost 3, with 20 bases in between. The DNA for the CDR3 is TGTGCCAGTAGGAGGAGGGGCCGACGTTATGAAGAGACCCAGTACTTC. Translation gives CASRRRGRRYEETQYF.

The table lists this clonotype with many counts. V gene TRBV25-1 combines with J gene TRBJ1-6; 8 nucleotides agree with TRBD1. The CDR3 spans 16 residues. The trim removed 4 bases at V and 7 bases at J, leaving 9 bases unmatched. Germline loops: CDR1 MGHDK, CDR2 SYGVNS. The chain's CDR3 is CASSARVQGANSPLHF. DNA of the CDR3: TGTGCCAGCAGTGCCAGGGTCCAGGGGGCGAATTCACCCCTCCACTTT.